The 17 T cell receptor beta chains reported below all come from one sample, sequenced in a study of regulatory T cells in long-lasting Graves disease. Arm-PCR of CDR3 regions with iRepertoire HTBI primers generated TCR beta libraries. From the multiplex PCR reads, TCRdb called clonotypes with MiXCR, one entry per CDR3 protein. Seen here are approximately 270,000 distinct CDR3 sequences, around a sixth observed once, and the top ten hold 11% to 15%. Time point noted: newly diagnosed GD, antithyroid drugs for less than 3 months. The TCR library was made from RNA extracted from PBMCs. The data also belong to a second study, concerning T cells in Graves' hyperthyroidism and ophthalmopathy.

The sequencing used peripheral blood mononuclear cells (PBMCs), collected at new diagnosis, from a patient treated with antithyroid drugs. These receptors were collected from a woman in her thirties with Graves disease.

Comments on this clonotype: A far bigger clonotype differs at one base, so this is likely a read error. The chain joins TRBV5-1 to TRBJ2-1; the D gene is possibly TRBD1 (6 bases). The DNA end is more similar to TRBJ2-5, so the J call may be wrong. From germline, CDR1 is SGHRS and CDR2 YFSETQ. This CDR3 has 14 amino acids. The CDR3 bases are TGCGCCAGCAGCCAACAGGGTTCAAGGGAGTCCCAGTACTTC. This codes for CASSQQGSRESQYF.

This clonotype was counted ten times or more. This chain links TRBV13 with TRBJ2-7; D is perhaps TRBD1 (5 bases). The CDR3 has 12 residues. Between the trimmed V and J ends, which lost 4 bases and 6 bases, there was a span of 10 bases. CDR1 PRHDT and CDR2 FYEKMQ come from the germline V gene (reference sequence). This CDR3 reads CASSSTRVEQYF. CDR3 sequence (DNA): TGTGCCAGCAGCTCAACCAGGGTCGAGCAGTACTTC.

This clonotype was counted only a few times. The V call is TRBV19, the J call TRBJ2-2; the D is unclear. The germline V and J ends were trimmed by 5 bases and 9 bases, with 7 bases remaining between them. CDR1 is LNHDA, CDR2 SQIVND, per germline (reference sequence). The CDR3 has 11 amino acids. The CDR3 is CASSPHRELFF. For the CDR3, the DNA is TGTGCCAGTAGTCCCCACCGGGAGCTGTTTTTT.

The table lists this clonotype with many counts. The chain recombines TRBV27 with TRBJ1-2, with D unclear. The CDR3 sequence is 13 residues long. V lost 4 bases, J lost 9 bases, and 15 bases lay in between. Germline CDR1 is MNHEY and CDR2 is SMNVEV (reference sequence). The CDR3 coding sequence is TGTGCCAGCAGTTCCCTCCTGGGGTCGCGCTACACCTTC. Its translation: CASSSLLGSRYTF.

This clonotype was observed many times. This chain uses TRBV5-5 with TRBJ2-1; TRBD2 agrees at 11 bases. Germline V gene data show CDR1 as SGHKS and CDR2 as YYEKEE (reference sequence). The CDR3 runs to 18 residues. With 3 bases clipped from V and 3 bases from J, the junction kept 11 bases outside the gene matches. The CDR3 nucleotides read TGTGCCAGCAGCTCTATTCTGAGGACTAGCGGGTACTACAATGAGCAGTTCTTC. Its protein is CASSSILRTSGYYNEQFF.

This clonotype has at least ten counts. This chain joins TRBV5-5 and TRBJ2-7; D is perhaps TRBD1 or TRBD2 (5 bases each). The germline gives CDR1 SGHKS, CDR2 YYEKEE (reference sequence). The CDR3 contains 14 residues. V was shortened by 2 bases and J by 4 bases, with 13 bases between the two germline ends. The CDR3 nucleotides are TGTGCCAGCAGCTTCTCCGGGACGAAATACGAGCAGTACTTC. Its translation is CASSFSGTKYEQYF.

This clonotype has ten or more counts. The V gene is TRBV7-8, the J gene TRBJ1-1; TRBD1 agrees at 8 bases. The germline V gene encodes CDR1 SGHVS and CDR2 FQNEAQ. The V and J ends lost 5 bases and 13 bases, in that order; junction bases with no gene match: 15. The CDR3 covers 14 residues. The CDR3 DNA follows: TGTGCCAGCAGCCCAAGCCGGACAGGGAGGAGTGTTTTCTTT. Protein sequence: CASSPSRTGRSVFF. Supplemented by reference TRBV7-8 and TRBJ1-1, the full variable domain reads GAGVSQSPRYKVAKRGQDVALRCDPISGHVSLFWYQQALGQGPEFLTYFQNEAQLDKSGLPSDRFFAERPEGSVSTLKIQRTQQEDSAVYLCASSPSRTGRSVFFGQGTRLTVV.

This clonotype occurred many times. The chain carries TRBV6-1 and TRBJ1-5; D perhaps matches TRBD1 (5 bases). Germline CDR1 reads MNHNS; CDR2 reads SASEGT. The V gene lost 5 bases and the J gene lost 6 bases, with 23 bases spanning the gap. The CDR3 spans 17 residues. CDR3 sequence (DNA): TGTGCCAGCAGTCCGGGACTGATACCGAATACGGCTCAGCCCCAGCATTTT. Its translation: CASSPGLIPNTAQPQHF.

At least ten counts were recorded for this clonotype. The V call is TRBV20-1, the J call TRBJ1-6; D remains unclear. CDR1 is DFQATT and CDR2 is SNEGSKA in the germline V gene (reference sequence). The CDR3 contains 16 residues. Trimming stripped 0 bases from V and 9 bases from J, with 18 bases between. CDR3 loop: CSARDGVRRLGSPLHF. As DNA, the CDR3 is TGCAGTGCTAGAGATGGGGTGAGGCGTCTTGGTTCACCCCTCCACTTT.

This clonotype was observed many times. This chain uses TRBV7-2 with TRBJ2-1; the match to TRBD2 covers 10 bases. Germline V gives CDR1 SGHTA, CDR2 FQGNSA. Germline trimming cut 5 bases from V and 5 bases from J; bases unmatched to any gene: 6. The CDR3 runs 15 residues. The CDR3 loop is CASSPGTSVHNEQFF. The CDR3 DNA is TGTGCCAGCAGCCCCGGGACTAGCGTTCACAATGAGCAGTTCTTC.

This clonotype showed up many times. The chain is built from TRBV15 and TRBJ2-7, with no clear D. Between the trimmed V and J ends, which lost 3 bases and 7 bases, there was a span of 10 bases. Germline V gene lookup returns CDR1 LNHNV and CDR2 YYDKDF (reference sequence). The CDR3 totals 12 residues. This CDR3 is CATSRAPSEQYF. Here the CDR3 DNA reads TGTGCCACCAGCAGGGCCCCTAGTGAGCAGTACTTC.

The chain links TRBV25-1 to TRBJ2-7; unclear D gene. Germline values: CDR1 MGHDK, CDR2 SYGVNS. The CDR3 is 10 amino acids. The ends were cut back, 2 bases at V and 6 bases at J, with 2 bases in the middle. CDR3 DNA: TGTGCCAGCAGTGAAATCGAGCAGTACTTC. The encoded protein is CASSEIEQYF.

This clonotype has at least ten counts. The J gene is TRBJ2-7, the V gene TRBV5-1; D perhaps matches TRBD1 (6 bases). V shed 0 bases and J shed 3 bases, with 13 bases lying between them. From germline, CDR1 is SGHRS and CDR2 YFSETQ. The CDR3 has 15 residues. The CDR3 loop is CASSLGRDTLYEQYF. The CDR3 bases are TGCGCCAGCAGCTTGGGCCGGGACACGCTCTACGAGCAGTACTTC.

This clonotype was observed many times. This chain connects TRBV6-2 or TRBV6-3 to TRBJ2-1; D unclear. Deletions cut 9 bases from V and 0 bases from J, with 12 bases between. Germline CDR1 is MNHEY and CDR2 is SVGEGT. The CDR3 totals 14 residues. DNA for the CDR3: TGTGCCAGTTGGACGGATATCTCCTACAATGAGCAGTTCTTC. Amino acid sequence: CASWTDISYNEQFF.

This clonotype was counted at least ten times. The V call is TRBV20-1, the J call TRBJ1-5; tentative D call: TRBD1 (6 bases). V lost 3 bases and J lost 2, with 11 bases in between. Germline CDR1 is DFQATT and CDR2 is SNEGSKA (reference sequence). The CDR3 extends over 14 amino acids. CDR3 loop: CSASRGEGNQPQHF. DNA of the CDR3: TGCAGTGCTAGTAGGGGGGAAGGCAATCAGCCCCAGCATTTT.

This clonotype was recorded many times. The chain is built from TRBV5-1 and TRBJ1-3, with 9 nucleotides matching TRBD1. Trimming at V came to 0 bases and at J to 4 bases, leaving 5 bases not matched to a gene. This CDR3 has 16 residues. Germline V lookup: CDR1 SGHRS, CDR2 YFSETQ. In DNA form, the CDR3 reads TGCGCCAGCAGCTTGGCCCCTGGGACAGGGGGAAACACCATATATTTT. This encodes CASSLAPGTGGNTIYF.

This clonotype appeared many times. This rearrangement joins TRBV4-1 to TRBJ2-7; TRBD1 aligns across 7 bases. Germline loops: CDR1 MGHRA, CDR2 YSYEKL. The V and J ends lost 1 base and 3 bases, in that order; junction bases with no gene match: 3. The CDR3 is 14 residues long. DNA for the CDR3: TGCGCCAGCAGCCAAGGAGGGACAGTCTACGAGCAGTACTTC. It is translated as CASSQGGTVYEQYF.